This T cell receptor (beta chain) is drawn from a study of blood T cells in healthy people across ages. The wider study: About one barcoded TCR beta cDNA was captured per two T cells. The study's findings and limits: PBMC samples, being unsorted, prevented any conclusive comparison of naive and antigen-experienced cells.

The authors isolated at least 6.5 million PBMCs per sample. The germline gives CDR1 SEHNR, CDR2 FQNEAQ (reference sequence). Between the trimmed V and J ends, which lost 5 bases and 3 bases, there was a span of 16 bases. This CDR3 is built from 15 residues. The use of a sample-barcoded 5' primer and a J-beta primer mix characterized a second PCR of roughly 7 to 12 cycles. Every molecule of cDNA carried a tag from a template-switch adaptor with 12 random nucleotides. TCRdb redid the calling of the 5' RACE reads with MiXCR, one entry per CDR3 protein. The data hold approximately 830,000 distinct CDR3 sequences, with approximately 59% observed a single time. With respect to this clonotype: What it recognizes is unknown.

The receptor was derived from a young man in good health. The sample comprised blood. This chain links TRBV7-9 with TRBJ1-1; tentative D call: TRBD1 (5 bases). The CDR3: CASSPRGREDTEAFF. Here the CDR3 DNA reads TGTGCCAGCAGCCCTAGGGGCAGGGAGGACACTGAAGCTTTCTTT.